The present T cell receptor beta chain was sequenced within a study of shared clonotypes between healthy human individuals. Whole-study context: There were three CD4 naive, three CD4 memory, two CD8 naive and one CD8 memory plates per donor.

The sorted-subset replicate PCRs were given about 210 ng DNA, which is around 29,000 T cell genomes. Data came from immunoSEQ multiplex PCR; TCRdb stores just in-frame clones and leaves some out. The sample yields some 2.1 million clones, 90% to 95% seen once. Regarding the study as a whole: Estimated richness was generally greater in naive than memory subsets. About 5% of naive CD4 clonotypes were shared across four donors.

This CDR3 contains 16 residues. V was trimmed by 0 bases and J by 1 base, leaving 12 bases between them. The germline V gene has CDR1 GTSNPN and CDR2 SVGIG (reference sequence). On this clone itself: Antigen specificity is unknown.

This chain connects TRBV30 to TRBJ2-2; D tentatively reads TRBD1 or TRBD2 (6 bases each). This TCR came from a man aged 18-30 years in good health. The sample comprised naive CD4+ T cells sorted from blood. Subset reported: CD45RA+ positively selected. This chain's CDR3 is CAWSVQGLMNTGELFF. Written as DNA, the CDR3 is TGTGCCTGGAGTGTACAGGGACTCATGAACACCGGGGAGCTGTTTTTT. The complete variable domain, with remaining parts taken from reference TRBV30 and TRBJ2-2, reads SQTIHQWPATLVQPVGSPLSLECTVEGTSNPNLYWYRQAAGRGLQLLFYSVGIGQISSEVPQNLSASRPQDRQFILSSKKLLLSDSGFYLCAWSVQGLMNTGELFFGEGSRLTVL.